This T cell receptor (beta chain) was captured by sequencing in a study of T cells in Graves' hyperthyroidism and ophthalmopathy. Ophthalmopathy patients all had a Clinical Activity Score of at least 3, a NOSPECS grade of at least 4 and disease under 3 months old. The study left out patients who had uncontrolled infection, other autoimmune disease, pregnancy or lactation. Amplified TCR beta CDR3 regions derived from RNA transcripts. First-round RT-PCR of the TCR CDR3 relied on the HTBI primer set. Each CDR3 protein is one row after TCRdb ran MiXCR on the multiplex PCR reads. Of roughly 650,000 distinct CDR3 sequences in the sample, more than 15% were seen once. This clonotype showed up just a few times. Its antigen remains unidentified. The study's findings and limits: Before onset, by a median of around six months, the model predicted ophthalmopathy.

V shed 5 bases and J 8 bases; nucleotides not matched to a gene: 11. The V gene's germline CDR1 is SGHTA and CDR2 FQGNSA. The CDR3 runs 15 residues. The specimen sequenced was blood. The sequence was collected from a woman in her thirties or forties with Graves' ophthalmopathy. The V call is TRBV7-2, the J call TRBJ2-1; TRBD1 agrees at 8 bases. The CDR3 here is CASSRSGTGYHEQFF. The CDR3 DNA reads as TGTGCCAGCAGCCGATCCGGGACAGGTTACCATGAGCAGTTCTTC.